This T cell receptor beta chain emerged from a study of blood T cells in healthy people across ages (dated by TCRdb to between 2014 and 2017). For context, the study as a whole: In model experiments, roughly one uniquely barcoded TCR beta cDNA molecule per two T cells was captured by template switching. To track age-related changes in TCR beta repertoire diversity, the study relied on deep sequencing normalized with unique cDNA molecular identifiers. To avoid experimental bias, donors of different ages were randomly spread across the sequencing lanes. For two donors (one aged 18 to 30 and one aged 80 or older), the study analyzed two additional independent replicas of 1 million unique cDNA reads from the same blood draw. Four age groups were formed from the donors: young (average 16 years), middle-aged (around 37), aged (about 62) and long-lived (around 82).

Turning to this clonotype: Its antigen is not yet known. No per-base quality is available; no much larger clone lies one base away.

Beyond this particular receptor, the publication reports: The CMV infection status of donors was not known, potentially confounding age-related changes in expanded clonotypes. As age increased, observed TCR beta diversity per million T cells dropped in a roughly linear way, and a significant reduction was already evident by age 40. Observed TCR beta diversity correlated strongly with the percentage of naive T cells measured by flow cytometry. Estimates of total diversity based on one million sequenced T cells were considered lower bounds and underestimates. Since profiling was done on bulk unsorted PBMCs, naive and antigen-experienced compartments could not be conclusively compared. Compared with the aged group, the long-lived group had more naive CD4+ T cells, fewer expanded clones and increased TCR diversity, suggesting age selection.

The donors were about 40 Caucasian individuals from Russia, aged roughly 6 to 100 years, who were systemically healthy. Each donor gave roughly 9 milliliters of peripheral blood, drawn into EDTA-treated Vacutainer tubes. PBMCs were isolated by Ficoll-Paque density-gradient centrifugation, with at least 7 million obtained per sample. Total RNA, at least 6 micrograms per sample, was extracted from PBMCs with Trizol reagent. The percentages of naive CD45RAhigh/CD27high T cells were determined by flow cytometry on a PBMC aliquot from every donor. Spanning cysteine to phenylalanine, the CDR3 consists of 16 amino acids. Solely the CDR3 DNA is kept, with 48 bases framed from the first base. V trim: 4 bases; J trim: 3 bases; unmatched bases: 6. CDR1 and CDR2 (SGHTA, FQGNSA) derive from the germline V gene. The library relied on 5' RACE. The second PCR ran for about 6 to 11 cycles and used a J-beta primer mix along with a sample-barcoded 5' primer. A template-switch 5' adaptor carrying 12 random nucleotides introduced a unique molecular identifier onto each TCR beta cDNA molecule. At least 2.5 million CDR3-containing paired-end reads were obtained from each sample. First-strand cDNA was synthesized from all RNA with the Mint cDNA synthesis kit, primed by a TRBC-specific oligonucleotide. After uracil-DNA glycosylase treatment, a first 18-cycle PCR used universal primers M1SS and BC2_uni_R on all cDNA. The source study handled its data this way. Each sample was normalized by randomly selecting 1 million high-quality reads, each carrying a distinct molecular identifier. Reads sharing molecular identifiers were discarded rather than binned into consensus sequences. MiTCR, set to a Q25 quality threshold and the strictest error-elimination algorithm, was used for CDR3 identification, clonotype clustering and error correction. A nonparametric unseen species model with Euler transformation was used to estimate lower-bound total TCR beta diversity. TCRdb applied fastp at Q25 and MiXCR to the public reads, then kept only in-frame beta chains. One record per CDR3 amino acid sequence lists the most common genes and DNA. TCRdb, rather than the study authors, made the V and J calls. The sample records 1.8 million or so distinct CDR3 sequences, 39% of which are singletons. 20% to 25% of the sample rests with the top ten.

The chain is assembled from TRBV7-2 and TRBJ2-7; TRBD2 matches 13 bases in the middle. The clonotype originates from a human donor in good health. The specimen was blood. The CDR3 is CASSSPGLAGNYEQYF. At the DNA level, the sequence is TGTGCCAGCAGCTCCCCGGGACTAGCGGGAAACTACGAGCAGTACTTC. With the portions outside the CDR3 filled from the reference TRBV7-2 and TRBJ2-7 genes, the complete variable region becomes GAGVSQSPSNKVTEKGKDVELRCDPISGHTALYWYRQSLGQGLEFLIYFQGNSAPDKSGLPSDRFSAERTGGSVSTLTIQRTQQEDSAVYLCASSSPGLAGNYEQYFGPGTRLTVT.